This T cell receptor (beta chain) was documented in a study of cytomegalovirus exposure and HLA in healthy donors. PCR used 60 Vbeta primers and 13 Jbeta primers. The data were produced by immunoSEQ multiplex PCR, yet TCRdb's version contains in-frame clones alone and is incomplete. This repertoire includes over 100,000 clones. V lost 2 bases to trimming and J lost 0 bases; unmatched junction nucleotides: 6. Germline V gene sequence: CDR1 SGHNT, CDR2 YYREEE (reference sequence). The CDR3 is made up of 19 amino acids. Sequenced: PBMCs. The receptor comes from a man aged 30 to 39 in good health and CMV-seronegative. This chain connects TRBV5-4 to TRBJ1-6, with 12 bases fitting TRBD1. As DNA, the CDR3 is TGTGCCAGCAGCTTTTCCGGGACAGGGGGCAGCTCCTATAATTCACCCCTCCACTTT. This translates into CASSFSGTGGSSYNSPLHF.